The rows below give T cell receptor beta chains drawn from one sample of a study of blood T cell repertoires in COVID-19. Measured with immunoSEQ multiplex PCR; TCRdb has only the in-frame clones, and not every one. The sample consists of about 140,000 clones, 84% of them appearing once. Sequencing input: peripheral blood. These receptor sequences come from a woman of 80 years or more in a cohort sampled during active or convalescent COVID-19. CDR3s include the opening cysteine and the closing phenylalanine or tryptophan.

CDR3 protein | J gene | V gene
CASSQVGGGGTDTQYF | TRBJ2-3 | TRBV4-2
CASSPDRVTGELFF | TRBJ2-2 | TRBV27
CASSWTGRETQYF | TRBJ2-5 | TRBV5-4
CASKGQGGSYGYTF | TRBJ1-2 | TRBV6-5
CATRDREGTDTQYF | TRBJ2-3 | TRBV9
CASRVSNEKLFF | TRBJ1-4 | TRBV6-5
CASSLEQALNTEAFF | TRBJ1-1 | TRBV5-1
CASSWQDIGLEKLFF | TRBJ1-4 | TRBV6-6
CASSSQGGRNSPLHF | TRBJ1-6 | TRBV5-5
CASSDIADSYNEQFF | TRBJ2-1 | TRBV2
CASSTYQDSPLHF | TRBJ1-6 | TRBV19
CASSLRRDRVYEQYF | TRBJ2-7 | TRBV4-2
CASSLSLWGGNTIYF | TRBJ1-3 | TRBV3-1/TRBV3-2
CASSPHTQETQYF | TRBJ2-5 | TRBV12-3/TRBV12-4
CASSLAGTGPKNIQYF | TRBJ2-4 | TRBV28